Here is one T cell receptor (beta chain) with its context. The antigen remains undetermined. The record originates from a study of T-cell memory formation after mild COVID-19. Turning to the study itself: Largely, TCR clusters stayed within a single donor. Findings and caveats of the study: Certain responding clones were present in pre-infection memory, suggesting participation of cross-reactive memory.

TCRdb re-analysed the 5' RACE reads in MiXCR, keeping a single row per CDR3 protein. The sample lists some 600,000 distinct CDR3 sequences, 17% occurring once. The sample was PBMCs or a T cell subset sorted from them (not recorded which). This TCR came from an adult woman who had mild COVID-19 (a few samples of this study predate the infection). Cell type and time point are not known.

CDR3 nucleotides: TGTGCCAGCAGTGAATTAAACACGCCGGGGTCTCTGTTCTTC. Its protein product is CASSELNTPGSLFF. The chain is built from TRBV25-1 and TRBJ2-1; possibly TRBD2 for D (5 bases). V lost 1 base and J 15 bases, leaving 19 bases between the germline ends. The germline V gene encodes CDR1 MGHDK and CDR2 SYGVNS. The CDR3 has 14 residues.